The T cell receptor beta chain under discussion was sequenced for a study of cytomegalovirus exposure and HLA in healthy donors. Overall study findings and caveats: Specificity of three CMV-associated chains for CMV antigens was verified in vitro. Whilst most TCR sequences proved rare, a subset of public TCRs occurred across many donors. The finding came from a later analysis; first-cohort TCR clusters tended to co-occur in the 95 to 150 validation repertoires.

The table came from immunoSEQ multiplex PCR; TCRdb's copy has only in-frame clones and leaves some out. The sample carries 150,000 to 200,000 clones, 84% recorded once. The donors were members of the approximately 110-subject validation cohort (separate from the approximately 670-subject first cohort). In regard to this clone: Its antigen remains unknown.

After removal of 5 bases from V and 3 bases from J, the junction contained 5 bases not matched to a gene. The CDR3 runs to 15 residues. In germline, CDR1 is MDHEN, CDR2 SYDVKM. The chain joins TRBV28 to TRBJ2-5; TRBD2 aligns across 11 bases. This clonotype was obtained from a man under 40 in good health and CMV-seropositive. The specimen was PBMCs. CDR3 DNA sequence: TGTGCCAGCAGTCGTAGCGGGGGGGCTGAAGAGACCCAGTACTTC. It is translated as CASSRSGGAEETQYF.